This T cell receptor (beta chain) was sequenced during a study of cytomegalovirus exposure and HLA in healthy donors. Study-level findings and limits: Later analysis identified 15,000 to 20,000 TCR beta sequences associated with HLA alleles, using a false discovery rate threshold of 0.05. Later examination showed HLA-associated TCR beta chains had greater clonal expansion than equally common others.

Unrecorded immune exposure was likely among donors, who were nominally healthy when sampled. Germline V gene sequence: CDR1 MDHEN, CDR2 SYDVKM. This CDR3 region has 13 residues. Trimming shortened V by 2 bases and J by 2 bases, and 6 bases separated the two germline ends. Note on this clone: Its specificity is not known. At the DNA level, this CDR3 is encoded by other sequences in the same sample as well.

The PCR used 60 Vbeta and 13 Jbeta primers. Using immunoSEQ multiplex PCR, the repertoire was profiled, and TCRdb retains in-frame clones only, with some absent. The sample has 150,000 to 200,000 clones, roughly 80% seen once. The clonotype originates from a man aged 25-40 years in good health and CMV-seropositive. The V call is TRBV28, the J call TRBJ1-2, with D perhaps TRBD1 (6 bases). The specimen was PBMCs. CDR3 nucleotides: TGTGCCAGCAGTTTAGGGACAAACTATGGCTACACCTTC. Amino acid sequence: CASSLGTNYGYTF.